Sequencing of this T cell receptor beta chain was carried out in a study of blood T cell repertoires in COVID-19. Study at large: Italy, Spain and the United States were the sources of the convalescent and acute COVID-19 samples. From T cells, B-cell-depleted T cells, or PBMCs came the material, which was cDNA or gDNA.

Study processing details: Using reference gene primer amplification, nucleated cell counts were estimated. Assay used: immunoSEQ multiplex PCR; TCRdb lists only in-frame clones, some missing. D and trimming were read from the DNA, whereas the V and J calls and clone size are those reported in that table. The data contain 90,000 to 120,000 clones, more than 80% of them singletons. This TCR derives from a man aged 35 to 55 with active or convalescent COVID-19. Sequences were obtained from peripheral blood.

The CDR3 loop is CASSIQGGGYTF. The CDR3 region has the DNA TGTGCCAGCAGCATACAGGGGGGAGGCTACACCTTC. This chain uses TRBV7-2 with TRBJ1-2, with 8 bases fitting TRBD1. The J segment lost 8 bases and the V segment lost 5 bases, leaving 4 bases of the junction unmatched. The germline gives CDR1 SGHTA, CDR2 FQGNSA. CDR3 size: 12 residues.